The 26 T cell receptor beta chains in this list originate from one sample, sequenced in a study of cytotoxic CD8 clonotypes in ibrutinib-treated CLL. The repertoire was sequenced with immunoSEQ multiplex PCR; TCRdb's copy has only in-frame clones and lacks some. The top ten clones hold approximately 6% of a sample with over 65,000 clones, about 64% of them seen once. This sample comprised PBMCs, obtained after 12 months of ibrutinib treatment. Source of these receptors: a human donor with chronic lymphocytic leukemia.

This clone was counted only a few times. The chain carries TRBV7-3 and TRBJ1-1, with D unresolved. CDR1 SGHTA and CDR2 FQGTGA come from the germline V gene. Trimming took off 1 base at V and 1 base at J, with 7 bases between the two ends. This CDR3 has 14 residues. The CDR3 region has the DNA TGTGCCAGCAGCTTAATGCCGGGGAACACTGAAGCTTTCTTT. This codes for CASSLMPGNTEAFF.

This clone was observed a few times. The V call is TRBV29-1, the J call TRBJ2-3, with 9 positions matching TRBD1. From germline, CDR1 is SQVTM and CDR2 ANQGSEA. The ends lost 6 bases at V and 4 bases at J; junction bases unmatched: 5. CDR3 length: 13 residues. CDR3: CSVQGAVADTQYF. For the CDR3, the DNA is TGCAGCGTACAGGGGGCTGTCGCAGATACGCAGTATTTT.

This clone was counted only a few times. The chain has TRBV6-5 and TRBJ2-2; unclear D gene. The CDR3 loop spans 14 amino acids. The germline V gene has CDR1 MNHEY and CDR2 SVGAGI. V was pared by 2 bases and J by 5 bases, with 9 bases between. In DNA form, the CDR3 reads TGTGCCAGCAGTTACGTCGGACGGACCGGGGAGCTGTTTTTT. It encodes CASSYVGRTGELFF.

The CDR3 here is CASSLSPGLDNYGYTF. The CDR3 DNA reads as TGTGCCAGCAGCTTAAGCCCGGGTTTAGATAACTATGGCTACACCTTC. The chain combines TRBV7-2 with TRBJ1-2; D gene ambiguous. This CDR3 has 16 residues. The ends were cut back, 2 bases at V and 1 base at J, with 14 bases in the middle. Looked up from germline, CDR1 is SGHTA and CDR2 is FQGNSA.

The chain recombines TRBV7-9 with TRBJ2-2; the D is unclear. Germline-derived CDR1 and CDR2 are SEHNR and FQNEAQ (reference sequence). The CDR3 is 14 amino acids. Trimming shortened V by 2 bases and J by 6 bases, and 10 bases separated the two germline ends. CDR3: CASSLFLGPGELFF. CDR3 in DNA: TGTGCCAGCAGCTTATTCCTAGGCCCCGGGGAGCTGTTTTTT.

V gene TRBV5-4 combines with J gene TRBJ2-3; 8 positions match TRBD1. V lost 1 base to trimming and J lost 4 bases; unmatched junction nucleotides: 5. The CDR3 is made up of 15 amino acids. CDR1 is SGHNT and CDR2 is YYREEE in the germline V gene (reference sequence). Here the CDR3 reads CASSLMAGGSDTQYF. As DNA, the CDR3 is TGTGCCAGCAGCTTGATGGCAGGGGGCTCAGATACGCAGTATTTT.

The chain couples TRBV9 to TRBJ1-1; perhaps TRBD1 as D (6 bases). CDR1 and CDR2 (germline): SGDLS, YYNGEE. V lost 2 bases and J lost 1, with 9 bases in between. The CDR3 spans 14 residues. CDR3 region: CASSVLQGNTEAFF. Here the CDR3 DNA reads TGTGCCAGCAGCGTCTTACAGGGGAACACTGAAGCTTTCTTT.

About this clone: The same CDR3 also results from other DNA sequences found in this sample. This sequence joins TRBV4-3 and TRBJ2-3, with 10 bases lining up with TRBD1. The V gene's germline CDR1 is LGHNA and CDR2 YSLEER. The V and J ends lost 4 bases and 5 bases, in that order; junction bases with no gene match: 0. There are 13 residues in the CDR3. The CDR3 sequence is CASSRDRGDTQYF. The CDR3 nucleotides read TGCGCCAGCAGCCGGGACAGGGGAGATACGCAGTATTTT.

The V call is TRBV5-1, the J call TRBJ2-3; 9 nucleotides match TRBD1. The length of the CDR3 is 15 residues. CDR1 is SGHRS, CDR2 YFSETQ, per germline. V shed 5 bases and J 2 bases; nucleotides not matched to a gene: 6. The CDR3 DNA reads as TGCGCCAGCAGGATGGGGGACAGGGACACAGATACGCAGTATTTT. Protein: CASRMGDRDTDTQYF.

The chain recombines TRBV10-2 with TRBJ2-7; tentatively, D is TRBD1 or TRBD2 (5 bases each). CDR3 length equals 12 residues. V shed 5 bases and J shed 7 bases, with 12 bases lying between them. CDR1 is WSHSY and CDR2 is SAAADI in the germline V gene. CDR3 protein: CASSTQWGEQYF. The CDR3, as DNA: TGCGCCAGCAGTACCCAATGGGGGGAGCAGTACTTC.

This clone was seen just once. This rearrangement joins TRBV28 to TRBJ1-1; TRBD1 agrees at 8 bases. The length of the CDR3 is 12 residues. Germline CDR1 MDHEN, CDR2 SYDVKM. The ends lost 10 bases at V and 1 base at J; junction bases unmatched: 2. The CDR3 protein is CAIGTGNTEAFF. CDR3 DNA: TGTGCCATAGGGACAGGGAACACTGAAGCTTTCTTT.

The rearrangement links TRBV7-9 to TRBJ1-6; D call uncertain. Germline lookup yields CDR1 SEHNR and CDR2 FQNEAQ (reference sequence). V lost 4 bases and J 11 bases, leaving 15 bases between the germline ends. The CDR3 contains 14 residues. The CDR3, as DNA: TGTGCCAGCAGCTCCGACACGGCCCATCCACCCCTCCACTTT. Translation: CASSSDTAHPPLHF. The full variable domain, with the rest looked up from reference TRBV7-9 and TRBJ1-6, is DTGVSQNPRHKITKRGQNVTFRCDPISEHNRLYWYRQTLGQGPEFLTYFQNEAQLEKSRLLSDRFSAERPKGSFSTLEIQRTEQGDSAMYLCASSSDTAHPPLHFGNGTRLTVT.

This chain connects TRBV5-4 to TRBJ2-6; 9 nucleotides agree with TRBD1. CDR1 is SGHNT, CDR2 YYREEE, per germline (reference sequence). There are 19 residues in the CDR3. With 4 bases clipped from V and 0 bases from J, the junction kept 11 bases outside the gene matches. The CDR3 protein is CASSADRGAGTSGANVLTF. DNA of the CDR3: TGTGCCAGCAGCGCTGACAGGGGGGCGGGGACCTCTGGGGCCAACGTCCTGACTTTC.

V gene TRBV25-1 combines with J gene TRBJ2-3; 7 bases map to TRBD2. The trim removed 6 bases at V and 1 base at J, leaving 10 bases unmatched. CDR3 length: 16 residues. Germline CDR1 MGHDK, CDR2 SYGVNS. CDR3 protein: CASSVGGISGTDTQYF. CDR3 nucleotides: TGTGCCAGCAGCGTGGGGGGGATTTCTGGCACAGATACGCAGTATTTT.

The chain's CDR3 is CASSYYGQGGEKLFF. In DNA form, the CDR3 reads TGTGCCAGCAGTTACTATGGGCAGGGGGGTGAAAAACTGTTTTTT. The rearrangement uses TRBV6-5 and TRBJ1-4, with TRBD1 identical over 7 bases. The trim removed 1 base at V and 7 bases at J, leaving 6 bases unmatched. Germline loops: CDR1 MNHEY, CDR2 SVGAGI. The CDR3 has 15 residues.

V is TRBV21-1 and J is TRBJ2-5; the table's D call of TRBD2 was not tested on the DNA. TRBV21-1 is described as a pseudogene. The length of the CDR3 is 13 residues. CDR3 in amino acids: CASSKVSPETQYF. Here the CDR3 DNA reads TGTGCCAGCAGCAAAGTCTCTCCAGAGACCCAGTACTTC.

The V gene is TRBV18, the J gene TRBJ2-2; the D is unclear. The V end was cut by 3 bases, the J end by 6 bases, with 14 bases between. The CDR3 totals 15 residues. The V gene's germline CDR1 is KGHSH and CDR2 LQKENI. CDR3 DNA: TGTGCCAGCTCACCGTGGGGTAACCGAGCCGGGGAGCTGTTTTTT. It yields the protein CASSPWGNRAGELFF. The variable domain in full, with the rest retrieved from reference TRBV18 and TRBJ2-2, is NAGVMQNPRHLVRRRGQEARLRCSPMKGHSHVYWYRQLPEEGLKFMVYLQKENIIDESGMPKERFSAEFPKEGPSILRIQQVVRGDSAAYFCASSPWGNRAGELFFGEGSRLTVL.

The chain is built from TRBV4-2 and TRBJ1-1, with no clear D. V lost 0 bases and J lost 3, with 8 bases in between. Germline-derived CDR1 and CDR2 are LGHNA and YNFKEQ. This CDR3 has 14 residues. The CDR3 nucleotides read TGTGCCAGCAGCCAAGACAGCGGGGACACTGAAGCTTTCTTT. Translating it yields CASSQDSGDTEAFF.

This clone has more than one count but fewer than ten. This chain connects TRBV7-6 to TRBJ2-5; D not resolved. Trimming stripped 3 bases from V and 2 bases from J, with 1 base between. CDR3 length: 11 amino acids. CDR1 and CDR2 from the germline V gene are SGHVS and FNYEAQ. The CDR3 loop is CASSFQETQYF. The CDR3 region has the DNA TGTGCCAGCAGCTTTCAAGAGACCCAGTACTTC.

The rearrangement uses TRBV21-1 and TRBJ1-1; no check of the table's D call, TRBD1, against the DNA was made. TRBV21-1 constitutes a pseudogene. This CDR3 region has 16 residues. The CDR3 here is CASTVNLGTTNTEAFF. Written as DNA, the CDR3 is TGTGCCAGCACCGTGAATCTCGGGACAACGAACACTGAAGCTTTCTTT.

The V and J genes are TRBV6-4 and TRBJ2-2; perhaps TRBD1 as D (5 bases). The CDR3 runs to 19 residues. Trimming pared 5 bases from V and 1 base from J, leaving 23 bases between. The germline gives CDR1 MRHNA, CDR2 SNTAGT. CDR3 nucleotide sequence: TGTGCCAGCAGTCCTACCCCCTTCCTGGCAGGGCAGAACACCGGGGAGCTGTTTTTT. It is translated as CASSPTPFLAGQNTGELFF.

This chain links TRBV7-2 with TRBJ1-2; D not certain. Trimming took 10 bases from V and 4 from J, leaving 10 bases between them. Germline CDR1 is SGHTA and CDR2 is FQGNSA. CDR3 length: 11 amino acids. The CDR3 is CATSEGYGYTF. The CDR3 bases are TGTGCCACGTCCGAAGGCTATGGCTACACCTTC.

The J gene is TRBJ2-7, the V gene TRBV21-1; TRBD1, the table's D call, lacks a check against the DNA. TRBV21-1 is a pseudogene. The CDR3 has 16 residues. The CDR3 bases are TGTGCCAGCAGCAATCTACAGGGGTCCCTTCCCTACGAGCAGTACTTC. Translating it yields CASSNLQGSLPYEQYF.

This chain connects TRBV28 to TRBJ1-5; maybe TRBD1 (5 bases). This CDR3 has 16 residues. Trimming took off 2 bases at V and 3 bases at J, with 14 bases between the two ends. Looked up from germline, CDR1 is MDHEN and CDR2 is SYDVKM. CDR3 DNA sequence: TGTGCCAGCAGTTTAGAGTCGGCCAGGGACAATCAGCCCCAGCATTTT. It yields the protein CASSLESARDNQPQHF.

The V and J genes are TRBV11-2 and TRBJ1-2; TRBD1 matches 8 bases. This CDR3 has 15 residues. Unmatched junction bases numbered 4, after V lost 0 bases and J lost 4 bases. Germline V gene data show CDR1 as SGHAT and CDR2 as FQNNGV. The CDR3 here is CASSLDSGQGYGYTF. The CDR3 DNA is TGTGCCAGCAGCTTAGACAGCGGACAGGGCTATGGCTACACCTTC.

This rearrangement joins TRBV11-2 to TRBJ1-6; no clear D. V lost 1 base and J 6 bases, leaving 10 bases between the germline ends. The CDR3 runs 15 residues. Germline V gives CDR1 SGHAT, CDR2 FQNNGV. The DNA of the CDR3 is TGTGCCAGCAGCTTAGCGTGGGGAAGTAATTCACCCCTCCACTTT. Translating it yields CASSLAWGSNSPLHF.